One and the same sample provided the 18 T cell receptor beta chains below, sequenced in a study of Ad26.COV2.S vaccination and SARS-CoV-2 variants (dated by TCRdb to the early 2020s). The library was obtained by the immunoSEQ multiplex PCR assay. This is the immuneACCESS table as TCRdb keeps it, with only in-frame sequences that have V and J called. A part of the clones is gone; compared with another copy, unresolved V genes explain less than half, and the rest is unexplained. Recorded for this sample are around 370,000 clones; about 88% of them occurred a single time. The ten largest clones add up to around 3.3% of the sample. The treatment or condition tag for this specimen amounts to: about 20 received Ad26.COV2.S at low or high dose, single or two shots; 5 received placebo; per-sample allocation not given. For vaccine and placebo recipients, the sequenced repertoires came from samples collected on day 63 after the first injection.

The specimen comprised peripheral blood, sampled in a trial of Ad26.COV2.S vaccine versus placebo. The receptors derive from a person between 18 and 65 years old who received the Ad26.COV2.S COVID-19 vaccine or a placebo.

The chain's CDR3 is CASSVSGLSNQPQHF. CDR3 coding DNA: TGTGCCAGCTCGGTCTCGGGACTTAGCAATCAGCCCCAGCATTTT. The rearrangement uses TRBV18 and TRBJ1-5; D perhaps matches TRBD1 (5 bases). This CDR3 comprises 15 residues. Germline values: CDR1 KGHSH, CDR2 LQKENI. V lost 6 bases and J lost 0, with 12 bases in between.

The chain uses TRBV5-1 and TRBJ2-6; TRBD2 matches 10 bases. The germline CDR1 and CDR2 sequences are SGHRS and YFSETQ. The CDR3 has 20 amino acids. V shed 3 bases and J 1 base; nucleotides not matched to a gene: 13. CDR3 sequence: CASSWTFLASGRSGANVLTF. For the CDR3, the DNA is TGCGCCAGCAGCTGGACTTTCCTCGCTAGCGGGAGATCTGGGGCCAACGTCCTGACTTTC.

The chain uses TRBV11-2 and TRBJ2-3, with TRBD1 identical over 7 bases. The CDR3 spans 15 residues. V was clipped by 1 base and J by 2 bases; unmatched bases: 3. Germline loops: CDR1 SGHAT, CDR2 FQNNGV. As DNA, the CDR3 is TGTGCCAGCAGCTTAGGGGGACAGAACACAGATACGCAGTATTTT. It codes for CASSLGGQNTDTQYF.

This sequence joins TRBV7-2 and TRBJ2-2; D is possibly TRBD2 (6 bases). Germline lookup yields CDR1 SGHTA and CDR2 FQGNSA. The CDR3 runs to 15 residues. Trimming stripped 4 bases from V and 6 bases from J, with 15 bases between. CDR3 sequence: CASSSTTRTAGELFF. The DNA of the CDR3 is TGTGCCAGCAGCTCTACGACTAGAACGGCCGGGGAGCTGTTTTTT.

The rearrangement joins TRBV4-3 to TRBJ2-3, with D possibly called TRBD1 or TRBD2 (5 bases each). This CDR3 contains 15 residues. Looked up from germline, CDR1 is LGHNA and CDR2 is YSLEER. The germline V and J ends were trimmed by 0 bases and 4 bases, with 11 bases remaining between them. CDR3 sequence (DNA): TGCGCCAGCAGCCAAGATCACCAGGGAGCAGATACGCAGTATTTT. Its protein product is CASSQDHQGADTQYF.

The chain recombines TRBV18 with TRBJ2-1; 8 nucleotides align to TRBD2. Germline V lookup: CDR1 KGHSH, CDR2 LQKENI. The CDR3 has 19 residues. V shed 0 bases and J 4 bases; nucleotides not matched to a gene: 14. This CDR3 reads CASSPPDPFLGRGYNEQFF. CDR3 in DNA: TGTGCCAGCTCACCACCCGACCCCTTTCTCGGGAGGGGGTACAATGAGCAGTTCTTC. Full variable domain (missing parts from reference TRBV18 and TRBJ2-1): NAGVMQNPRHLVRRRGQEARLRCSPMKGHSHVYWYRQLPEEGLKFMVYLQKENIIDESGMPKERFSAEFPKEGPSILRIQQVVRGDSAAYFCASSPPDPFLGRGYNEQFFGPGTRLTVL.

The chain combines TRBV29-1 with TRBJ2-7, with 7 positions matching TRBD1. The ends lost 6 bases at V and 5 bases at J; junction bases unmatched: 7. The CDR3 runs to 12 residues. Germline values: CDR1 SQVTM, CDR2 ANQGSEA. CDR3: CSVRQGWNEQYF. As DNA, the CDR3 is TGCAGCGTGAGACAGGGCTGGAACGAGCAGTACTTC.

The rearrangement joins TRBV2 to TRBJ2-1, with D perhaps matching TRBD2 (6 bases). V was shortened by 6 bases and J by 2 bases, with 17 bases between the two germline ends. Germline values: CDR1 SNHLY, CDR2 FYNNEI. This CDR3 spans 16 amino acids. CDR3: CASRASQGGAYNEQFF. CDR3 coding DNA: TGTGCCAGCAGAGCATCTCAGGGAGGCGCCTACAATGAGCAGTTCTTC.

The chain is built from TRBV6-5 and TRBJ2-7, with D tentatively TRBD1 (6 bases). V lost 2 bases and J lost 2, with 16 bases in between. Germline CDR1 is MNHEY and CDR2 is SVGAGI. CDR3 length: 16 amino acids. For the CDR3, the DNA is TGTGCCAGCAGTTACACTCAGGGGTGGTCTACCTACGAGCAGTACTTC. Protein: CASSYTQGWSTYEQYF.

This chain uses TRBV4-3 with TRBJ2-1; 8 nucleotides align to TRBD1. CDR1 is LGHNA and CDR2 is YSLEER in the germline V gene. V lost 5 bases and J lost 2; bases outside the gene matches: 5. CDR3 size: 15 residues. CDR3 in DNA: TGCGCCAGCAGCAAAACAGGGGGTCCCTACAATGAGCAGTTCTTC. Residues: CASSKTGGPYNEQFF.

The gene calls are TRBV6-5 and TRBJ1-1; 7 bases fit TRBD1. V shed 7 bases, J shed 5 bases, and the junction held 7 bases outside the gene matches. Germline CDR1 and CDR2: MNHEY and SVGAGI. The CDR3 has 13 residues. CDR3 bases: TGTGCCAGCATACAACCAGGGGGTACTGAAGCTTTCTTT. Translating it yields CASIQPGGTEAFF.

The J gene is TRBJ1-2, the V gene TRBV28; 8 bases agree with TRBD1. The CDR3 runs to 16 residues. With V trimmed by 7 bases and J by 2 bases, 12 bases remained unmatched. CDR1 and CDR2 from the germline V gene are MDHEN and SYDVKM. CDR3 sequence (DNA): TGTGCCAGCACCGTTCGGACAGGGACCACCAACTATGGCTACACCTTC. Amino acid sequence: CASTVRTGTTNYGYTF.

This chain connects TRBV5-6 to TRBJ1-1; D possibly corresponds to TRBD1 (5 bases). The CDR3 is made up of 14 amino acids. V was trimmed by 0 bases and J by 7 bases, leaving 13 bases between them. Germline V gene data show CDR1 as SGHDT and CDR2 as YYEEEE. The CDR3 nucleotides read TGTGCCAGCAGCTTGGTCATTGACAGACTTGAAGCTTTCTTT. Protein sequence: CASSLVIDRLEAFF.

This clone was counted a single time. The rearrangement uses TRBV29-1 and TRBJ2-7; D remains unclear. The germline gives CDR1 SQVTM, CDR2 ANQGSEA. This CDR3 comprises 13 residues. Deletions cut 5 bases from V and 4 bases from J, with 15 bases between. In nucleotides, the CDR3 is TGCAGCGTTCCGGGTCCTGGTGGGTACGAGCAGTACTTC. It codes for CSVPGPGGYEQYF.

The genes are TRBV30 and TRBJ2-2; 10 bases are a match to TRBD2. V dropped 4 bases and J dropped 4; count of bases not matched to a gene: 6. Germline CDR1 reads GTSNPN; CDR2 reads SVGIG (reference sequence). The CDR3 contains 15 residues. The chain's CDR3 is CAWTSGSVSTGELFF. CDR3 DNA: TGTGCCTGGACTAGCGGGAGTGTGTCCACCGGGGAGCTGTTTTTT.

The chain recombines TRBV7-9 with TRBJ2-1, with 9 bases identical to TRBD2. V gave up 5 bases and J gave up 5 bases; unmatched junction bases: 7. The CDR3 runs 15 residues. Germline loops: CDR1 SEHNR, CDR2 FQNEAQ (reference sequence). CDR3 region: CASSQWTSEHNEQFF. As DNA, the CDR3 is TGTGCCAGCAGCCAATGGACTAGCGAACACAATGAGCAGTTCTTC.

The chain uses TRBV3-1 (or the pseudogene TRBV3-2) and TRBJ2-7; TRBD1 matches at 10 bases. Germline trimming cut 5 bases from V and 4 bases from J; bases unmatched to any gene: 8. The CDR3 loop spans 15 amino acids. CDR1 LGHDT and CDR2 YNNKEL come from the germline V gene (reference sequence). The CDR3: CASSGPGTGEYEQYF. The CDR3 DNA follows: TGTGCCAGCAGCGGTCCCGGGACAGGGGAATACGAGCAGTACTTC.

This chain links TRBV9 with TRBJ2-7; 8 bases fit TRBD2. V shed 0 bases and J 4 bases; nucleotides not matched to a gene: 3. This CDR3 has 14 amino acids. In germline, CDR1 is SGDLS, CDR2 YYNGEE. The CDR3 coding sequence is TGTGCCAGCAGCGTAGGGGCTAGCGGGTACGAGCAGTACTTC. Protein: CASSVGASGYEQYF.